This T cell receptor beta chain was found in a study of T cells in Graves' hyperthyroidism and ophthalmopathy. Whole-study findings and limits: Ophthalmopathy was distinguished from stable hyperthyroidism by 13 V-J signatures. Median prediction lead before ophthalmopathy onset was 6.5 months with the model.

This clonotype occurred many times. What it binds is unknown. The CDR3 covers 15 residues. Losses at the gene ends were 4 bases for V and 4 bases for J; bases not matched to a gene: 6. Germline CDR1 SEHNR, CDR2 FQNEAQ (reference sequence). Lactation, pregnancy, other autoimmune disease or uncontrolled infection excluded patients. The PBMCs studied were ones that came from roughly 11 ml fresh peripheral blood. Authors of the study amplified TCR beta CDR3 regions from RNA transcripts. TCR CDR3 underwent first-round RT-PCR with the HTBI primer set. TCRdb analysed the multiplex PCR reads with MiXCR anew, one entry per CDR3 protein. The sample holds around 570,000 distinct CDR3 sequences, roughly 21% seen once.

The chain joins TRBV7-9 to TRBJ1-5; 8 bases line up with TRBD1. Sequencing used blood. This sequence originates from a man aged 35 to 55 with Graves' ophthalmopathy. As DNA, the CDR3 is TGTGCCAGCAGCTCGGACAGGGTGCCAAATCAGCCCCAGCATTTT. This gives the protein CASSSDRVPNQPQHF.